This TCR beta chain was sequenced during a study of T cell responses to AZD1222 COVID-19 vaccine. Across the whole study: Pooled in the analysis were second doses at about 4 or about 12 weeks. Study results and limitations: Recipients of two AZD1222 doses showed rising Spike-specific TCR breadth and depth. Only six or seven AZD1222 recipients were seropositive at baseline. Females outnumbered males among donors, who were mostly white British; clonal diversity was possibly underestimated.

The CDR3 contains 15 residues. V shed 6 bases, J shed 6 bases, and the junction held 7 bases outside the gene matches. CDR1 and CDR2 from the germline V gene are SGHTA and FQGNSA. The method was immunoSEQ multiplex PCR; TCRdb's version includes in-frame clones alone and lacks a portion of them. The table lists about 140,000 clones, around nine tenths of them singletons, with approximately 4.5% in the top ten. This clone showed up just once. Its antigen is still unknown. This TCR was sampled from an adult in good health. This sample comprised peripheral blood, obtained on day 0 of AZD1222 vaccination. The rearrangement links TRBV7-2 to TRBJ1-6, with 8 bases fitting TRBD1. Here the CDR3 reads CASRFDRGGNSPLHF. DNA of the CDR3: TGTGCCAGCAGATTCGACAGGGGTGGTAATTCACCCCTCCACTTT. The entire variable domain, with the rest obtained from reference TRBV7-2 and TRBJ1-6, is as follows: GAGVSQSPSNKVTEKGKDVELRCDPISGHTALYWYRQSLGQGLEFLIYFQGNSAPDKSGLPSDRFSAERTGGSVSTLTIQRTQQEDSAVYLCASRFDRGGNSPLHFGNGTRLTVT.